The 24 T cell receptor beta chains in this list originate from one sample, sequenced in a study of early T cells in non-severe SARS-CoV-2 infection. TCRdb redid the calling of the 5' RACE reads with MiXCR, one entry per CDR3 protein. The sample has 30,000 to 35,000 distinct CDR3 sequences; about 7% are singletons. Sequencing was performed on whole blood, taken at baseline. The receptor set was obtained from an adult who was a healthcare worker with PCR-confirmed SARS-CoV-2 infection or an uninfected control (not recorded which).

The CDR3 region is CASRKASGTQYF. In nucleotides, the CDR3 is TGTGCCAGCAGAAAGGCTAGCGGTACGCAGTATTTT. This chain links TRBV7-3 with TRBJ2-3; 7 bases match TRBD2. The CDR3 sequence is 12 residues long. The junction had 5 bases not matched to a gene; V was cut back by 6 bases and J by 8 bases. CDR1 SGHTA and CDR2 FQGTGA come from the germline V gene.

This clonotype appeared many times. The CDR3 loop reads CSARIQAGGYTF. The CDR3 region has the DNA TGCAGTGCTAGAATACAGGCAGGAGGCTACACCTTC. The V and J genes are TRBV20-1 and TRBJ1-2, with a tentative D call TRBD1 (5 bases). The CDR3 is made up of 12 amino acids. Germline CDR1 reads DFQATT; CDR2 reads SNEGSKA (reference sequence). The germline V and J ends were trimmed by 2 bases and 8 bases, with 12 bases remaining between them.

The gene calls are TRBV19 and TRBJ2-1, with TRBD2 identical over 12 bases. Looked up from germline, CDR1 is LNHDA and CDR2 is SQIVND (reference sequence). The V and J ends lost 5 bases and 0 bases, in that order; junction bases with no gene match: 8. The CDR3 runs to 18 residues. The CDR3 DNA follows: TGTGCCAGTAGTCCCGGACTAGCGGGATCTTACTCCTACAATGAGCAGTTCTTC. It codes for CASSPGLAGSYSYNEQFF.

Many counts were recorded for this clonotype. The chain joins TRBV11-2 to TRBJ1-1; 8 positions agree with TRBD1. Germline trimming cut 5 bases from V and 5 bases from J; bases unmatched to any gene: 10. The CDR3 loop spans 15 amino acids. Germline V gives CDR1 SGHAT, CDR2 FQNNGV. This chain's CDR3 is CASSTTGTGWTEAFF. The CDR3 region has the DNA TGTGCCAGCAGCACAACCGGGACAGGATGGACTGAAGCTTTCTTT.

This clonotype was observed at least ten times. The chain combines TRBV7-2 with TRBJ1-4; D may be TRBD1 (6 bases). The length of the CDR3 is 15 residues. Trimming removed 5 bases at V and 0 bases at J, with 10 bases between. Germline V lookup: CDR1 SGHTA, CDR2 FQGNSA. CDR3 amino acids: CASSLQGTTNEKLFF. CDR3 DNA sequence: TGTGCCAGCAGCCTCCAGGGGACAACTAATGAAAAACTGTTTTTT.

This clonotype was counted between two and nine times. The V gene is TRBV6-6, the J gene TRBJ1-5, with TRBD1 matching over 8 bases. Trimming at V came to 6 bases and at J to 6 bases, leaving 10 bases not matched to a gene. Germline V lookup: CDR1 MNHNY, CDR2 SVGAGI (reference sequence). The CDR3 has 15 residues. The CDR3 sequence is CASRGATGASQPQHF. For the CDR3, the DNA is TGTGCCAGCAGAGGGGCGACAGGGGCCTCTCAGCCCCAGCATTTT.

V and J are TRBV25-1 and TRBJ2-1, with D unclear. The CDR3 runs 13 residues. CDR1 is MGHDK, CDR2 SYGVNS, per germline. Trimming cost V 7 bases and J 5 bases, with 12 bases left between them. The CDR3 DNA follows: TGTGCCAGCACCGCCAGCCTTCACAATGAGCAGTTCTTC. Translating it yields CASTASLHNEQFF.

This clonotype was detected ten times or more. The chain carries TRBV6-5 and TRBJ1-3; 8 positions match TRBD1. Per the germline V gene, CDR1 is MNHEY and CDR2 is SVGAGI. J lost 0 bases, V lost 2 bases, and 6 bases had no gene match. CDR3 length: 17 amino acids. In DNA form, the CDR3 reads TGTGCCAGCAGTTACCGGCCAGGGGGCTACTCTGGAAACACCATATATTTT. Its protein product is CASSYRPGGYSGNTIYF.

Ten or more counts support this clonotype. This sequence joins TRBV4-2 and TRBJ1-4, with 7 bases that match TRBD1. The V gene end was trimmed by 2 bases and the J gene end by 8 bases; junction bases not matched to a gene: 8. Looked up from germline, CDR1 is LGHNA and CDR2 is YNFKEQ. CDR3 length equals 15 residues. The CDR3 nucleotides are TGTGCCAGCAGCCAAACACAGGGGCGCGGAGAAAAACTGTTTTTT. Encoded protein: CASSQTQGRGEKLFF.

This clonotype occurred many times. The chain recombines TRBV29-1 with TRBJ1-1, with 8 bases identical to TRBD1. The V gene end was trimmed by 6 bases and the J gene end by 4 bases; junction bases not matched to a gene: 7. The germline V gene has CDR1 SQVTM and CDR2 ANQGSEA. This CDR3 is built from 13 residues. Here the CDR3 reads CSVADRALTEAFF. The CDR3 DNA reads as TGCAGCGTCGCGGACAGGGCCCTCACTGAAGCTTTCTTT. The full variable domain, its missing parts supplied by reference TRBV29-1 and TRBJ1-1, is SAVISQKPSRDICQRGTSLTIQCQVDSQVTMMFWYRQQPGQSLTLIATANQGSEATYESGFVIDKFPISRPNLTFSTLTVSNMSPEDSSIYLCSVADRALTEAFFGQGTRLTVV.

The chain joins TRBV5-1 to TRBJ1-1, with a possible D match to TRBD1 (5 bases). V was clipped by 0 bases and J by 8 bases, with 11 bases between them. Germline lookup yields CDR1 SGHRS and CDR2 YFSETQ. This CDR3 is 13 amino acids long. DNA for the CDR3: TGCGCCAGCAGCTTGGCCCCTGGACAAGAAGCTTTCTTT. This codes for CASSLAPGQEAFF.

The chain combines TRBV28 with TRBJ2-3; no clear D. The CDR3 length is 13 residues. Germline V gives CDR1 MDHEN, CDR2 SYDVKM. Trimming took 3 bases from V and 5 from J, leaving 9 bases between them. DNA for the CDR3: TGTGCCAGCAGTTTTATGGGTAAAGATACGCAGTATTTT. This translates into CASSFMGKDTQYF.

The rearrangement links TRBV2 to TRBJ2-1, with TRBD2 matching 10 bases. The trim removed 4 bases at V and 14 bases at J, leaving 5 bases unmatched. The CDR3 contains 12 residues. CDR1 and CDR2 (germline): SNHLY, FYNNEI. The CDR3 here is CASSGTGTSEFF. CDR3 coding DNA: TGTGCCAGCAGTGGTACCGGGACTAGCGAGTTCTTC. The whole variable domain, remainder taken from reference TRBV2 and TRBJ2-1, is EPEVTQTPSHQVTQMGQEVILRCVPISNHLYFYWYRQILGQKVEFLVSFYNNEISEKSEIFDDQFSVERPDGSNFTLKIRSTKLEDSAMYFCASSGTGTSEFFGPGTRLTVL.

This clonotype was picked up many times. This CDR3 reads CSARVVGGMPYNEQFF. The CDR3 DNA is TGCAGTGCTAGGGTCGTGGGAGGTATGCCCTACAATGAGCAGTTCTTC. The genes are TRBV20-1 and TRBJ2-1; possible D gene TRBD2, 6 bases. The CDR3 is made up of 16 amino acids. V lost 3 bases and J lost 2, with 17 bases in between. The germline V gene encodes CDR1 DFQATT and CDR2 SNEGSKA (reference sequence).

This clonotype came up a few times. The chain carries TRBV20-1 and TRBJ1-2; D is undetermined. Per germline, CDR1 DFQATT and CDR2 SNEGSKA (reference sequence). This CDR3 is built from 12 residues. Trimming shortened V by 2 bases and J by 8 bases, and 12 bases separated the two germline ends. The CDR3 DNA reads as TGCAGTGCTAGATCGAACGATTTGGGCTACACCTTC. Translation: CSARSNDLGYTF.

This clonotype has ten or more counts. The chain carries TRBV7-9 and TRBJ1-5, with D uncertain. CDR3 length: 13 amino acids. V shed 5 bases and J shed 0 bases, with 5 bases lying between them. Germline V gene sequence: CDR1 SEHNR, CDR2 FQNEAQ (reference sequence). The CDR3 nucleotides are TGTGCCAGCAGCGAGGGTAGCAATCAGCCCCAGCATTTT. It yields the protein CASSEGSNQPQHF.

This clonotype was detected ten times or more. The gene calls are TRBV28 and TRBJ1-1, with no clear D. Germline V gene data show CDR1 as MDHEN and CDR2 as SYDVKM. The germline V and J ends were trimmed by 3 bases and 2 bases, with 10 bases remaining between them. The CDR3 runs 14 residues. The CDR3 here is CASSFSGLNTEAFF. The CDR3 DNA reads TGTGCCAGCAGTTTTAGTGGACTTAACACTGAAGCTTTCTTT.

This clonotype was observed a few times. The CDR3 here is CASNKENQPQHF. The DNA of the CDR3 is TGTGCCAGTAACAAGGAAAATCAGCCCCAGCATTTT. The gene calls are TRBV5-4 and TRBJ1-5; no clear D gene. Germline CDR1 SGHNT, CDR2 YYREEE (reference sequence). This CDR3 region has 12 residues. Trimming cost V 8 bases and J 4 bases, with 10 bases left between them.

This clonotype was detected many times. The gene calls are TRBV7-2 and TRBJ2-3, with 12 positions matching TRBD2. V dropped 2 bases and J dropped 4; count of bases not matched to a gene: 13. Germline V gene data show CDR1 as SGHTA and CDR2 as FQGNSA. CDR3 length equals 19 residues. The CDR3 here is CASSLRPLAGGPIADTQYF. The CDR3 DNA follows: TGTGCCAGCAGCTTACGCCCTCTAGCGGGAGGGCCTATAGCAGATACGCAGTATTTT.

Only a few counts were recorded for this clonotype. The chain carries TRBV12-3 or TRBV12-4 and TRBJ1-4, with 7 bases fitting TRBD1. The CDR3 is 13 amino acids. The junction had 11 bases not matched to a gene; V was cut back by 6 bases and J by 13 bases. CDR3 in amino acids: CASSGDSSVRLFF. CDR3 nucleotide sequence: TGTGCCAGCAGCGGGGACAGTTCAGTAAGACTGTTTTTT.

This clonotype was observed at least ten times. The V and J genes are TRBV6-1 and TRBJ1-1; D not certain. V was clipped by 5 bases and J by 8 bases, with 12 bases between them. This CDR3 region has 12 residues. Germline loops: CDR1 MNHNS, CDR2 SASEGT. The CDR3 region has the DNA TGTGCCAGCAGTCATCCGGGAGGCGAAGCTTTCTTT. This encodes CASSHPGGEAFF.

This clonotype was detected ten times or more. The rearrangement uses TRBV5-6 and TRBJ2-1; TRBD2 matches 10 bases. This CDR3 has 14 residues. V trimming: 2 bases; J trimming: 6 bases; junction bases outside the gene matches: 2. Germline CDR1 SGHDT, CDR2 YYEEEE. The CDR3: CASSLAGGINEQFF. CDR3 DNA sequence: TGTGCCAGCAGCTTAGCGGGAGGGATCAATGAGCAGTTCTTC.

This clonotype was seen many times. The chain couples TRBV3-1 to TRBJ2-3, with 7 bases lining up with TRBD1. V lost 2 bases, J lost 2 bases, and 13 bases stayed unmatched. The CDR3 is 18 residues long. Germline CDR1 and CDR2: LGHDT and YNNKEL (reference sequence). The DNA of the CDR3 is TGTGCCAGCAGCCAAAAAAGGGGTCTGGACAGGCCCACAGATACGCAGTATTTT. Its translation: CASSQKRGLDRPTDTQYF.

This clonotype was counted only a few times. CDR3 coding DNA: TGTGCCAGCAGACTTTTAGCGGCAACTAGCACAGATACGCAGTATTTT. Protein: CASRLLAATSTDTQYF. The J gene is TRBJ2-3, the V gene TRBV7-9, with D maybe TRBD2 (6 bases). The ends were cut back, 6 bases at V and 0 bases at J, with 16 bases in the middle. Germline CDR1 is SEHNR and CDR2 is FQNEAQ (reference sequence). CDR3 size: 16 residues.